This TCR beta chain was sequenced during a study of cytomegalovirus exposure and HLA in healthy donors. Study findings and constraints: Earlier analysis found most TCR beta V segments productive about 90% or about 30% of the time. High specificity and sensitivity for cytomegalovirus status were reported for the classifier.

Germline V gene lookup returns CDR1 MNHNY and CDR2 SVGAGI (reference sequence). V was pared by 6 bases and J by 1 base, with 13 bases between. The CDR3 length is 15 residues. Worth noting for this clone: Its antigen is unknown.

Both 60 Vbeta primers and 13 Jbeta primers went into the PCR. Repertoires were generated with immunoSEQ multiplex PCR, while TCRdb's copy carries only in-frame clones and drops some. Of 100,000 to 150,000 clones listed, around three quarters are singletons. This rearrangement joins TRBV6-6 to TRBJ1-5; TRBD1 is a possible D gene (6 bases). The clonotype originates from a man aged 25 to 40 in good health and CMV-seronegative. The sample consisted of PBMCs. CDR3 protein: CASSPRGTSNQPQHF. In DNA, the CDR3 is TGTGCCAGCAGCCCCCGTGGGACAAGCAATCAGCCCCAGCATTTT.